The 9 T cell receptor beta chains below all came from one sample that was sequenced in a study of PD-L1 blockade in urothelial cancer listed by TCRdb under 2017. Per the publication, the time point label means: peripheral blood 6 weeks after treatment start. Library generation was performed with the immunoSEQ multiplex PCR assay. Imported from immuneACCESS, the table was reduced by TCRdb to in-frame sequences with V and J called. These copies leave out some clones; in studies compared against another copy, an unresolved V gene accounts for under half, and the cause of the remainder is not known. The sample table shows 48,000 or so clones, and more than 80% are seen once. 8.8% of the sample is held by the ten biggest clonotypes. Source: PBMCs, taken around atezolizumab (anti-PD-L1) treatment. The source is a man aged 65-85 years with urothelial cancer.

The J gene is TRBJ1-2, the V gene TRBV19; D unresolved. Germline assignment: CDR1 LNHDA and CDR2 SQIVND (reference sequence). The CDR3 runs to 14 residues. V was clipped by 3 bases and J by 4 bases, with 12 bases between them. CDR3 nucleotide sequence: TGTGCCAGTAGTATGCCCCTTCTCGGCTATGGCTACACCTTC. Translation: CASSMPLLGYGYTF.

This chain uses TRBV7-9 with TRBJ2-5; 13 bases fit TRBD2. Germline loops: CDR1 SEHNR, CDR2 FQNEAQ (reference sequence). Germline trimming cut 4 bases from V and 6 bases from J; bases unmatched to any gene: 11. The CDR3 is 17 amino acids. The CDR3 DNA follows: TGTGCCAGCAGCTCTAGGACTAGCGGGAGCTCTAGCCAGACCCAGTACTTC. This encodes CASSSRTSGSSSQTQYF. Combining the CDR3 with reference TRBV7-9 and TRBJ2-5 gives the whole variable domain DTGVSQNPRHKITKRGQNVTFRCDPISEHNRLYWYRQTLGQGPEFLTYFQNEAQLEKSRLLSDRFSAERPKGSFSTLEIQRTEQGDSAMYLCASSSRTSGSSSQTQYFGPGTRLLVL.

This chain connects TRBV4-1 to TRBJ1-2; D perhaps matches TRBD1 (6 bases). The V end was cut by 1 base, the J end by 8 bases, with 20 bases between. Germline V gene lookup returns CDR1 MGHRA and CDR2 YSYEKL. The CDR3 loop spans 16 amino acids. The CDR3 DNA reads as TGCGCCAGCAGCCAAGTGATGGTTTTGGGGGCGCACGGCTACACCTTC. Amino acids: CASSQVMVLGAHGYTF.

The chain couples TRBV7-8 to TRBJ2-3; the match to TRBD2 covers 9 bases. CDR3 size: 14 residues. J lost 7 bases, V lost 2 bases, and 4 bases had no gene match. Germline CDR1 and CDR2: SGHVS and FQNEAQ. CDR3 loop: CASSLSGLANTQYF. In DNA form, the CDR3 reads TGTGCCAGCAGCTTAAGTGGACTAGCGAATACGCAGTATTTT.

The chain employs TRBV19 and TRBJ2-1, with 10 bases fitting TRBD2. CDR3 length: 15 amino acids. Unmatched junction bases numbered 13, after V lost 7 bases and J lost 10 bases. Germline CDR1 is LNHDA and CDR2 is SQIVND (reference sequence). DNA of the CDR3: TGTGCCAGTACTAGGACTAGCGGTTTTCTCGGGGAGCAGTTCTTC. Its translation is CASTRTSGFLGEQFF.

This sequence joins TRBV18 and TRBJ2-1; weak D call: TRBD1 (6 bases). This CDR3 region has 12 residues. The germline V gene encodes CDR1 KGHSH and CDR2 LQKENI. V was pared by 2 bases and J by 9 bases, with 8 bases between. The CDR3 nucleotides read TGTGCCAGCTCACCATGGACAGCTGAGCAGTTCTTC. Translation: CASSPWTAEQFF. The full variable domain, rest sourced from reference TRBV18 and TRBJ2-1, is NAGVMQNPRHLVRRRGQEARLRCSPMKGHSHVYWYRQLPEEGLKFMVYLQKENIIDESGMPKERFSAEFPKEGPSILRIQQVVRGDSAAYFCASSPWTAEQFFGPGTRLTVL.

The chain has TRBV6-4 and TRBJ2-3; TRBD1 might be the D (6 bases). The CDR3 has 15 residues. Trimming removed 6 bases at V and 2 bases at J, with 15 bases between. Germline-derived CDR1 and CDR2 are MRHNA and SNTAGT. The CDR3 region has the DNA TGTGCCAGCAGCCCACAGGGATCCCCCACAGATACGCAGTATTTT. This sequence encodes CASSPQGSPTDTQYF.

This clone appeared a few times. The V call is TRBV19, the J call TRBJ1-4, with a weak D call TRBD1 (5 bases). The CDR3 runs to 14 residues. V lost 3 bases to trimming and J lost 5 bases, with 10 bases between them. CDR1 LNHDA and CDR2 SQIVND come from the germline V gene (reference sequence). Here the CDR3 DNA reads TGTGCCAGTAGTATGTCTGGGGCAAATGAAAAACTGTTTTTT. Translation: CASSMSGANEKLFF.

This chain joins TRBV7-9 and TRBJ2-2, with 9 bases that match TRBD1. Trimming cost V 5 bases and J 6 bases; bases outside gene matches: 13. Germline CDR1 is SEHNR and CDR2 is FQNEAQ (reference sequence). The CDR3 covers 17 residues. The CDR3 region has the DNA TGTGCCAGCAGCCCCTGGGGACAGGGAAAGGGGTCCGGGGAGCTGTTTTTT. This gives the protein CASSPWGQGKGSGELFF. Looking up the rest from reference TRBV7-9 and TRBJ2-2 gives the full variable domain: DTGVSQNPRHKITKRGQNVTFRCDPISEHNRLYWYRQTLGQGPEFLTYFQNEAQLEKSRLLSDRFSAERPKGSFSTLEIQRTEQGDSAMYLCASSPWGQGKGSGELFFGEGSRLTVL.